Following are 26 T cell receptor beta chains from one sample sequenced in a study of follicular helper T cells after annual influenza vaccination. Specified time point: 2015-2016 season, pre-vaccination. Here immunoSEQ multiplex PCR was the method, and the copy in TCRdb shows in-frame clones only, minus some. Among about 14,000 clones listed, 65% to 85% were seen once. Sequencing used CXCR5- memory CD4+ T cells sorted from blood, obtained on the day of influenza vaccination. The receptors derive from an adult who received the influenza vaccine.

This chain links TRBV9 with TRBJ2-5; TRBD2 agrees at 9 bases. The CDR3 spans 15 residues. V shed 0 bases and J 5 bases; nucleotides not matched to a gene: 5. CDR1 is SGDLS and CDR2 is YYNGEE in the germline V gene. The CDR3 here is CASSVDGLAFETQYF. Written as DNA, the CDR3 is TGTGCCAGCAGCGTAGACGGACTAGCGTTTGAGACCCAGTACTTC.

In its sample, this clone was seen a few times. The rearrangement links TRBV7-9 to TRBJ1-4; D unresolved. The germline CDR1 and CDR2 sequences are SEHNR and FQNEAQ (reference sequence). This CDR3 has 14 residues. The V end was cut by 7 bases, the J end by 7 bases, with 16 bases between. Here the CDR3 reads CASNVDGGSEKLFF. CDR3 nucleotide sequence: TGTGCCAGCAATGTTGATGGTGGAAGTGAAAAACTGTTTTTT. The entire variable domain, with the rest obtained from reference TRBV7-9 and TRBJ1-4, is as follows: DTGVSQNPRHKITKRGQNVTFRCDPISEHNRLYWYRQTLGQGPEFLTYFQNEAQLEKSRLLSDRFSAERPKGSFSTLEIQRTEQGDSAMYLCASNVDGGSEKLFFGSGTQLSVL.

This clone was seen just once. J is TRBJ1-1 and V is TRBV28; D is ambiguous. This CDR3 spans 12 amino acids. Germline-derived CDR1 and CDR2 are MDHEN and SYDVKM. Trimming stripped 5 bases from V and 8 bases from J, with 12 bases between. Written as DNA, the CDR3 is TGTGCCAGCAGTAGGGTAACGGGAGAAGCTTTCTTT. Translated, it gives CASSRVTGEAFF. Combining the CDR3 with reference TRBV28 and TRBJ1-1 gives the whole variable domain DVKVTQSSRYLVKRTGEKVFLECVQDMDHENMFWYRQDPGLGLRLIYFSYDVKMKEKGDIPEGYSVSREKKERFSLILESASTNQTSMYLCASSRVTGEAFFGQGTRLTVV.

The gene calls are TRBV5-1 and TRBJ2-7; D may correspond to TRBD1 or TRBD2 (6 bases each). The V gene lost 5 bases and the J gene lost 5 bases, with 14 bases spanning the gap. The germline V gene encodes CDR1 SGHRS and CDR2 YFSETQ. The CDR3 extends over 13 amino acids. CDR3 in amino acids: CASRIEGGNEQYF. CDR3 in DNA: TGCGCCAGCAGAATAGAAGGGGGGAACGAGCAGTACTTC.

Turning to this clone: Distinct nucleotide sequences in the sample also encode this CDR3. The rearrangement uses TRBV10-3 and TRBJ2-3, with D tentatively TRBD1 (7 bases). Per germline, CDR1 ENHRY and CDR2 SYGVKD. The CDR3 has 14 amino acids. V dropped 10 bases and J dropped 2 bases, with 16 bases sitting between them. The CDR3 spells CATKPGGTTDTQYF. CDR3 DNA: TGTGCCACAAAACCAGGGGGGACCACAGATACGCAGTATTTT.

The J gene is TRBJ2-3, the V gene TRBV19; D might be TRBD1 or TRBD2, each matching 5 bases. Germline loops: CDR1 LNHDA, CDR2 SQIVND (reference sequence). The CDR3 runs to 16 residues. V shed 6 bases and J shed 1 base, with 17 bases lying between them. CDR3 DNA: TGTGCCAGTAGAAAGGGGCCAGCGGCGGGCACAGATACGCAGTATTTT. Its translation: CASRKGPAAGTDTQYF.

V and J are TRBV9 and TRBJ2-5; 7 nucleotides match TRBD1. Germline lookup yields CDR1 SGDLS and CDR2 YYNGEE. The CDR3 has 14 amino acids. V was clipped by 0 bases and J by 5 bases; unmatched bases: 4. The CDR3 loop reads CASSVATGAETQYF. As DNA, the CDR3 is TGTGCCAGCAGCGTAGCTACAGGGGCGGAGACCCAGTACTTC.

The CDR3 DNA is TGCGCCAGCAGCCAACCGACAGGGGATAATTCACCCCTCCACTTT. Translated: CASSQPTGDNSPLHF. The chain joins TRBV4-1 to TRBJ1-6, with 8 nucleotides matching TRBD1. CDR1 and CDR2 from the germline V gene are MGHRA and YSYEKL. The CDR3 runs to 15 residues. V lost 2 bases to trimming and J lost 5 bases; unmatched junction nucleotides: 2.

The V and J genes are TRBV15 and TRBJ2-2; tentatively, D is TRBD1 (5 bases). Germline CDR1 reads LNHNV; CDR2 reads YYDKDF (reference sequence). The CDR3 contains 18 residues. V lost 1 base and J lost 3, with 18 bases in between. The CDR3 nucleotides read TGTGCCACCAGCAGAGGTGATCTAGGGGATTTAGACACCGGGGAGCTGTTTTTT. Its protein is CATSRGDLGDLDTGELFF.

V and J are TRBV11-2 and TRBJ2-1; possibly TRBD1 for D (6 bases). This CDR3 has 18 amino acids. V lost 1 base to trimming and J lost 2 bases, with 18 bases between them. Germline values: CDR1 SGHAT, CDR2 FQNNGV. The CDR3 region is CASSLGRAGATTYNEQFF. The CDR3 nucleotides read TGTGCCAGCAGCTTAGGAAGGGCAGGGGCTACAACCTACAATGAGCAGTTCTTC.

The chain employs TRBV15 and TRBJ1-6; perhaps TRBD1 as D (6 bases). The germline V and J ends were trimmed by 2 bases and 9 bases, with 11 bases remaining between them. Germline V gene lookup returns CDR1 LNHNV and CDR2 YYDKDF (reference sequence). There are 14 residues in the CDR3. The CDR3 loop is CATSRSGVGSPLHF. CDR3 nucleotide sequence: TGTGCCACCAGCAGATCAGGGGTAGGTTCACCCCTCCACTTT.

The chain joins TRBV4-1 to TRBJ1-5; D unclear. The CDR3 spans 13 residues. Per germline, CDR1 MGHRA and CDR2 YSYEKL. V lost 4 bases and J 5 bases, leaving 9 bases between the germline ends. The chain's CDR3 is CASSLIPDQPQHF. In nucleotides, the CDR3 is TGCGCCAGCAGCCTAATACCAGATCAGCCCCAGCATTTT.

V and J are TRBV7-9 and TRBJ1-2; 10 bases match TRBD1. The CDR3 is made up of 15 amino acids. Germline V CDR1 and CDR2: SEHNR, FQNEAQ (reference sequence). V lost 5 bases to trimming and J lost 6 bases; unmatched junction nucleotides: 9. Written as DNA, the CDR3 is TGTGCCAGCAGCGCCTCCGACAGGGGGCTGAATGGCTACACCTTC. As protein: CASSASDRGLNGYTF. Full variable domain (rest looked up from reference TRBV7-9 and TRBJ1-2): DTGVSQNPRHKITKRGQNVTFRCDPISEHNRLYWYRQTLGQGPEFLTYFQNEAQLEKSRLLSDRFSAERPKGSFSTLEIQRTEQGDSAMYLCASSASDRGLNGYTFGSGTRLTVV.

The V call is TRBV5-4, the J call TRBJ1-3; D is perhaps TRBD1 (6 bases). Germline V gene data show CDR1 as SGHNT and CDR2 as YYREEE (reference sequence). The CDR3 is 15 residues long. V lost 0 bases and J lost 8, with 15 bases in between. In DNA form, the CDR3 reads TGTGCCAGCAGCTTGGGGGGGGCGAATCAGGACACCATATATTTT. Amino acid sequence: CASSLGGANQDTIYF.

This sequence joins TRBV19 and TRBJ1-1; D possibly corresponds to TRBD1 (6 bases). Trimming took off 6 bases at V and 5 bases at J, with 16 bases between the two ends. This CDR3 is built from 14 residues. Germline CDR1 LNHDA, CDR2 SQIVND (reference sequence). The CDR3 DNA follows: TGTGCCAGTAGGCGCAGGGGATACGAGACTGAAGCTTTCTTT. This translates into CASRRRGYETEAFF.

The V and J genes are TRBV5-4 and TRBJ2-2; D possibly matches TRBD1 or TRBD2 (5 bases each). The CDR3 loop spans 14 amino acids. Germline V gives CDR1 SGHNT, CDR2 YYREEE (reference sequence). Trimming took 3 bases from V and 1 from J, leaving 7 bases between them. The CDR3 DNA reads TGTGCCAGCAGCTGGGACCTGAACACCGGGGAGCTGTTTTTT. This translates into CASSWDLNTGELFF.

The chain recombines TRBV28 with TRBJ1-3, with a possible D match to TRBD1 (5 bases). Germline V gene data show CDR1 as MDHEN and CDR2 as SYDVKM. The V end lost 1 base, the J end lost 4 bases, and 11 bases lay between the germline ends. The CDR3 covers 15 residues. The CDR3 spells CASSLYGGTGNTIYF. For the CDR3, the DNA is TGTGCCAGCAGTTTATACGGGGGGACGGGAAACACCATATATTTT.

The rearrangement links TRBV14 to TRBJ1-1; perhaps TRBD1 as D (6 bases). V lost 2 bases and J lost 0, with 10 bases in between. Germline V lookup: CDR1 SGHDN, CDR2 FVKESK. CDR3 length: 15 residues. The CDR3 nucleotides read TGTGCCAGCAGCCAACGGACAGCCTTGAACACTGAAGCTTTCTTT. Translation: CASSQRTALNTEAFF.

The V gene is TRBV9, the J gene TRBJ2-3; 8 positions agree with TRBD2. The CDR3 spans 15 residues. Germline V lookup: CDR1 SGDLS, CDR2 YYNGEE. V shed 0 bases, J shed 5 bases, and the junction held 5 bases outside the gene matches. CDR3 amino acids: CASSVASRGGDTQYF. In DNA form, the CDR3 reads TGTGCCAGCAGCGTAGCGTCCCGGGGGGGAGATACGCAGTATTTT.

This clone was detected a few times. This chain links TRBV2 with TRBJ1-6; D is possibly TRBD1 (5 bases). The V gene lost 7 bases and the J gene lost 6 bases, with 13 bases spanning the gap. From germline, CDR1 is SNHLY and CDR2 FYNNEI. The CDR3 totals 14 residues. In nucleotides, the CDR3 is TGTGCCAGCAAACGTACAGACAGTAATTCACCCCTCCACTTT. Translation gives CASKRTDSNSPLHF.

V is TRBV7-6 and J is TRBJ2-1; D perhaps matches TRBD2 (6 bases). Germline V gene data show CDR1 as SGHVS and CDR2 as FNYEAQ. This CDR3 region has 15 residues. V lost 5 bases, J lost 6 bases, and 17 bases lay in between. CDR3 sequence (DNA): TGTGCCAGCAGCACCCGGGGACTCTCTCGCAATGAGCAGTTCTTC. This gives the protein CASSTRGLSRNEQFF.

V is TRBV19 and J is TRBJ1-1; D is unclear. CDR3 size: 13 residues. CDR1 LNHDA and CDR2 SQIVND come from the germline V gene (reference sequence). The V gene lost 5 bases and the J gene lost 0 bases, with 7 bases spanning the gap. DNA for the CDR3: TGTGCCAGTAGTTGGCAGTTGAACACTGAAGCTTTCTTT. Amino acids: CASSWQLNTEAFF. The entire variable domain, with the rest obtained from reference TRBV19 and TRBJ1-1, is as follows: DGGITQSPKYLFRKEGQNVTLSCEQNLNHDAMYWYRQDPGQGLRLIYYSQIVNDFQKGDIAEGYSVSREKKESFPLTVTSAQKNPTAFYLCASSWQLNTEAFFGQGTRLTVV.

The J gene is TRBJ2-2, the V gene TRBV7-2, with 9 positions matching TRBD1. This CDR3 is built from 16 residues. The J segment lost 5 bases and the V segment lost 5 bases, leaving 9 bases of the junction unmatched. The germline V gene encodes CDR1 SGHTA and CDR2 FQGNSA. CDR3 bases: TGTGCCAGCAGCCCAAGGACAGGGGTGAGAACCGGGGAGCTGTTTTTT. Translated: CASSPRTGVRTGELFF.

Only a few counts were recorded for this clone. This chain joins TRBV6-6 and TRBJ1-5, with 8 bases aligning to TRBD1. Trimming at V came to 6 bases and at J to 6 bases, leaving 10 bases not matched to a gene. From germline, CDR1 is MNHNY and CDR2 SVGAGI (reference sequence). The CDR3 loop spans 15 amino acids. CDR3 region: CASSPGTGLTQPQHF. CDR3 sequence (DNA): TGTGCCAGCAGCCCCGGGACAGGACTGACTCAGCCCCAGCATTTT.

V is TRBV5-1 and J is TRBJ2-5; the D is unclear. Germline CDR1 reads SGHRS; CDR2 reads YFSETQ. V gave up 1 base and J gave up 2 bases, with 18 bases separating them. CDR3 length equals 17 residues. CDR3 residues: CASSLMIIEPLQETQYF. In DNA form, the CDR3 reads TGCGCCAGCAGCTTGATGATAATCGAGCCTCTACAAGAGACCCAGTACTTC. The full variable domain, completed using reference TRBV5-1 and TRBJ2-5, is KAGVTQTPRYLIKTRGQQVTLSCSPISGHRSVSWYQQTPGQGLQFLFEYFSETQRNKGNFPGRFSGRQFSNSRSEMNVSTLELGDSALYLCASSLMIIEPLQETQYFGPGTRLLVL.

This CDR3 is CASSHPKPGQGTTEAFF. CDR3 bases: TGCGCCAGCAGCCACCCCAAACCCGGACAGGGGACCACTGAAGCTTTCTTT. The chain couples TRBV4-1 to TRBJ1-1; 9 bases align to TRBD1. The CDR3 loop spans 17 amino acids. Germline V CDR1 and CDR2: MGHRA, YSYEKL. V shed 3 bases, J shed 4 bases, and the junction held 12 bases outside the gene matches.